The present T cell receptor beta chain was sequenced within a study of CD8 T cells in Susac syndrome. On this clonotype: At one boundary the junction diverges from the germline segment, which might be a read error.

Germline CDR1 KGHDR, CDR2 SFDVKD. The CDR3 loop spans 12 amino acids. CD8+ and CD4+ T cells circulating in blood were sequenced for TCR beta. TEMRA cells were FACS-enriched and CD8+ and CD4+ T cells negatively isolated. The RNA input was about 0.5 to 1 ug, and it was reverse transcribed with random hexamers. Amplification of the TCR beta CDR3 was carried out by immunoSEQ multiplex PCR, which spanned a total of 54 Vbeta and 13 Jbeta segments. MiXCR, applied by TCRdb to the immunoSEQ multiplex PCR reads, yields one record per CDR3 protein. There are more than 110,000 distinct CDR3 sequences in the sample; around 94% occur only once, and over 0.25% lies in the top ten.

The sequenced material came from CD8+ T cells from PBMCs. This TCR was sampled from a human donor in good health. This chain connects TRBV24-1 to TRBJ2-7; D could derive from TRBD1 or TRBD2 (5 bases each). The CDR3 here is CATSDSSGPRDF. The DNA of the CDR3 is TGTGCCACCAGTGATAGCTCGGGACCTAGAGACTTC.